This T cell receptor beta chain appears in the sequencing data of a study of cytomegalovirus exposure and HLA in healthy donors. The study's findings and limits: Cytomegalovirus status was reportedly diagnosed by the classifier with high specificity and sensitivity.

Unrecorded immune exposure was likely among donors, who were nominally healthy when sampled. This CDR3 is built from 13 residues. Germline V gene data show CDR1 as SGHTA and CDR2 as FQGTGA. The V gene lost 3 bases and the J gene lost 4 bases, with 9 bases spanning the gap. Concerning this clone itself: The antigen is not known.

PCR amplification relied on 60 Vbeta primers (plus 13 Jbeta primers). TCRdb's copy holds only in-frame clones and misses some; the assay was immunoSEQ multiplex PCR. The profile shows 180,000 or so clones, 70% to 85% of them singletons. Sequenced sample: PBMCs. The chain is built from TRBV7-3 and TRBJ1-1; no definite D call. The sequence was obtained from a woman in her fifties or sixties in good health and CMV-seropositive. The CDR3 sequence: CASSFSGFTEAFF. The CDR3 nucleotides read TGTGCCAGCAGCTTCTCGGGGTTCACTGAAGCTTTCTTT.